This TCR beta chain originates from a study of T cells expressing NK-cell markers (TCRdb year 2020). Context from the whole study: TCR beta-chain repertoires were profiled in sorted CD3+CD56+NKG2C+, CD3+CD56+NKG2C- and CD3+CD56-NKG2C+ T-cell subsets from several donors. Among the eight sequenced donors, only one was HCMV-seronegative, while the other seven were HCMV-seropositive. Sequencing of the libraries produced 2 x 150 bp reads on Illumina HiSeq 2000/2500, MiSeq or NextSeq. Randomly selected healthy volunteers, three men and five women, were used as the eight sequenced donors.

On the study overall, not on this receptor specifically: For roughly six donors, the dominant CD3+CD56+NKG2C+ clonotypes were among the top 10 CD8+ clonotypes and accounted for about 1.0-7.0% of CD8+ T cells. Those dominant clonotypes were again the most abundant among CD3+CD56-NKG2C+ cells in several donors, at about 28.3-65%. It remained unclear whether the expanded NKG2C-expressing T cell clones were specific for HCMV antigens.

Notes on this clonotype: Its antigen target is currently unknown.

HCMV-specific IgG was detected in serum with a commercial ELISA kit to determine HCMV serostatus. Peripheral blood mononuclear cells were isolated from blood by Ficoll density gradient centrifugation. This sample was sequenced with an Illumina HiSeq 2000. 5'RACE template switching, by which a universal primer site and unique molecular identifiers were added, was used to make TCR beta cDNA libraries. cDNA synthesis was primed from the TCR beta constant segment and was followed by two successive PCR amplification steps. As for the authors' bioinformatics: Reads were demultiplexed and grouped by UMI with MIGEC, and clonotypes were assembled and quantified with MiTCR. Only TCR cDNA sequences supported by at least two reads were kept to exclude erroneous sequences. The tcR package was used for downstream repertoire analysis, with clonotypes matched between fractions based on CDR3 nucleotide sequence plus V segment. VDJmatch was used to annotate antigen specificity against VDJdb, with one amino acid substitution in CDR3 allowed. TCRdb reprocessed the reads, reporting each CDR3 protein sequence once and no DNA. What appears here as the V and J calls and clone size reflects TCRdb's work, not the paper's. This sample's listing comprises about 380,000 distinct CDR3 sequences. 5.2% of the sample rests with the top ten.

CDR1 SNHLY and CDR2 FYNNEI are derived from the germline V gene. The CDR3 starts with the cysteine, ends with the phenylalanine, and has 14 residues. No DNA appears here. This receptor was obtained from a man aged 18-70 years in good health. The chain couples TRBV2 to TRBJ2-2. The sample taken for sequencing was blood T cells: a sorted CD56 or NKG2C T cell subset, CD4+ or CD8+ T cells, or bulk PBMC T cells (not recorded which). This receptor carries the CDR3 CASSERHNTGELFF.